This TCR beta chain derives from a study of molecular identifiers for immune sequencing clone quantification. Study-wide findings and caveats: Clones that exceeded 20 RNA copies held over 98% of effector molecules, yet under 1% in naive cells.

Libraries of bulk TCR were made by previously described methods (with listed TCR primers). Using its own MiXCR run on the PCR reads, TCRdb lists one record per CDR3 protein. The table has 460,000 or so distinct CDR3 sequences, over 20% seen once. The V end was cut by 8 bases, the J end by 2 bases, with 15 bases between. This CDR3 comprises 15 residues. Germline loops: CDR1 SEHNR, CDR2 FQNEAQ (reference sequence). As concerns this clonotype: Its antigen is currently unknown.

The receptor was derived from a human donor in good health. Some libraries in this study had Jurkat cell RNA spiked in. The rearrangement links TRBV7-9 to TRBJ2-2; either TRBD1 or TRBD2 may supply D (5 bases each). Material: naive CD8+ T cells from blood, with Jurkat cell RNA spiked in. Subset: FACS-sorted CD8+CD4-CCR7+CD45RA+ naive T cells. CDR3 sequence reads: CASSPRGPNTGELFF. The CDR3 DNA is TGTGCCAGCTCGCCGAGGGGACCAAACACCGGGGAGCTGTTTTTT.